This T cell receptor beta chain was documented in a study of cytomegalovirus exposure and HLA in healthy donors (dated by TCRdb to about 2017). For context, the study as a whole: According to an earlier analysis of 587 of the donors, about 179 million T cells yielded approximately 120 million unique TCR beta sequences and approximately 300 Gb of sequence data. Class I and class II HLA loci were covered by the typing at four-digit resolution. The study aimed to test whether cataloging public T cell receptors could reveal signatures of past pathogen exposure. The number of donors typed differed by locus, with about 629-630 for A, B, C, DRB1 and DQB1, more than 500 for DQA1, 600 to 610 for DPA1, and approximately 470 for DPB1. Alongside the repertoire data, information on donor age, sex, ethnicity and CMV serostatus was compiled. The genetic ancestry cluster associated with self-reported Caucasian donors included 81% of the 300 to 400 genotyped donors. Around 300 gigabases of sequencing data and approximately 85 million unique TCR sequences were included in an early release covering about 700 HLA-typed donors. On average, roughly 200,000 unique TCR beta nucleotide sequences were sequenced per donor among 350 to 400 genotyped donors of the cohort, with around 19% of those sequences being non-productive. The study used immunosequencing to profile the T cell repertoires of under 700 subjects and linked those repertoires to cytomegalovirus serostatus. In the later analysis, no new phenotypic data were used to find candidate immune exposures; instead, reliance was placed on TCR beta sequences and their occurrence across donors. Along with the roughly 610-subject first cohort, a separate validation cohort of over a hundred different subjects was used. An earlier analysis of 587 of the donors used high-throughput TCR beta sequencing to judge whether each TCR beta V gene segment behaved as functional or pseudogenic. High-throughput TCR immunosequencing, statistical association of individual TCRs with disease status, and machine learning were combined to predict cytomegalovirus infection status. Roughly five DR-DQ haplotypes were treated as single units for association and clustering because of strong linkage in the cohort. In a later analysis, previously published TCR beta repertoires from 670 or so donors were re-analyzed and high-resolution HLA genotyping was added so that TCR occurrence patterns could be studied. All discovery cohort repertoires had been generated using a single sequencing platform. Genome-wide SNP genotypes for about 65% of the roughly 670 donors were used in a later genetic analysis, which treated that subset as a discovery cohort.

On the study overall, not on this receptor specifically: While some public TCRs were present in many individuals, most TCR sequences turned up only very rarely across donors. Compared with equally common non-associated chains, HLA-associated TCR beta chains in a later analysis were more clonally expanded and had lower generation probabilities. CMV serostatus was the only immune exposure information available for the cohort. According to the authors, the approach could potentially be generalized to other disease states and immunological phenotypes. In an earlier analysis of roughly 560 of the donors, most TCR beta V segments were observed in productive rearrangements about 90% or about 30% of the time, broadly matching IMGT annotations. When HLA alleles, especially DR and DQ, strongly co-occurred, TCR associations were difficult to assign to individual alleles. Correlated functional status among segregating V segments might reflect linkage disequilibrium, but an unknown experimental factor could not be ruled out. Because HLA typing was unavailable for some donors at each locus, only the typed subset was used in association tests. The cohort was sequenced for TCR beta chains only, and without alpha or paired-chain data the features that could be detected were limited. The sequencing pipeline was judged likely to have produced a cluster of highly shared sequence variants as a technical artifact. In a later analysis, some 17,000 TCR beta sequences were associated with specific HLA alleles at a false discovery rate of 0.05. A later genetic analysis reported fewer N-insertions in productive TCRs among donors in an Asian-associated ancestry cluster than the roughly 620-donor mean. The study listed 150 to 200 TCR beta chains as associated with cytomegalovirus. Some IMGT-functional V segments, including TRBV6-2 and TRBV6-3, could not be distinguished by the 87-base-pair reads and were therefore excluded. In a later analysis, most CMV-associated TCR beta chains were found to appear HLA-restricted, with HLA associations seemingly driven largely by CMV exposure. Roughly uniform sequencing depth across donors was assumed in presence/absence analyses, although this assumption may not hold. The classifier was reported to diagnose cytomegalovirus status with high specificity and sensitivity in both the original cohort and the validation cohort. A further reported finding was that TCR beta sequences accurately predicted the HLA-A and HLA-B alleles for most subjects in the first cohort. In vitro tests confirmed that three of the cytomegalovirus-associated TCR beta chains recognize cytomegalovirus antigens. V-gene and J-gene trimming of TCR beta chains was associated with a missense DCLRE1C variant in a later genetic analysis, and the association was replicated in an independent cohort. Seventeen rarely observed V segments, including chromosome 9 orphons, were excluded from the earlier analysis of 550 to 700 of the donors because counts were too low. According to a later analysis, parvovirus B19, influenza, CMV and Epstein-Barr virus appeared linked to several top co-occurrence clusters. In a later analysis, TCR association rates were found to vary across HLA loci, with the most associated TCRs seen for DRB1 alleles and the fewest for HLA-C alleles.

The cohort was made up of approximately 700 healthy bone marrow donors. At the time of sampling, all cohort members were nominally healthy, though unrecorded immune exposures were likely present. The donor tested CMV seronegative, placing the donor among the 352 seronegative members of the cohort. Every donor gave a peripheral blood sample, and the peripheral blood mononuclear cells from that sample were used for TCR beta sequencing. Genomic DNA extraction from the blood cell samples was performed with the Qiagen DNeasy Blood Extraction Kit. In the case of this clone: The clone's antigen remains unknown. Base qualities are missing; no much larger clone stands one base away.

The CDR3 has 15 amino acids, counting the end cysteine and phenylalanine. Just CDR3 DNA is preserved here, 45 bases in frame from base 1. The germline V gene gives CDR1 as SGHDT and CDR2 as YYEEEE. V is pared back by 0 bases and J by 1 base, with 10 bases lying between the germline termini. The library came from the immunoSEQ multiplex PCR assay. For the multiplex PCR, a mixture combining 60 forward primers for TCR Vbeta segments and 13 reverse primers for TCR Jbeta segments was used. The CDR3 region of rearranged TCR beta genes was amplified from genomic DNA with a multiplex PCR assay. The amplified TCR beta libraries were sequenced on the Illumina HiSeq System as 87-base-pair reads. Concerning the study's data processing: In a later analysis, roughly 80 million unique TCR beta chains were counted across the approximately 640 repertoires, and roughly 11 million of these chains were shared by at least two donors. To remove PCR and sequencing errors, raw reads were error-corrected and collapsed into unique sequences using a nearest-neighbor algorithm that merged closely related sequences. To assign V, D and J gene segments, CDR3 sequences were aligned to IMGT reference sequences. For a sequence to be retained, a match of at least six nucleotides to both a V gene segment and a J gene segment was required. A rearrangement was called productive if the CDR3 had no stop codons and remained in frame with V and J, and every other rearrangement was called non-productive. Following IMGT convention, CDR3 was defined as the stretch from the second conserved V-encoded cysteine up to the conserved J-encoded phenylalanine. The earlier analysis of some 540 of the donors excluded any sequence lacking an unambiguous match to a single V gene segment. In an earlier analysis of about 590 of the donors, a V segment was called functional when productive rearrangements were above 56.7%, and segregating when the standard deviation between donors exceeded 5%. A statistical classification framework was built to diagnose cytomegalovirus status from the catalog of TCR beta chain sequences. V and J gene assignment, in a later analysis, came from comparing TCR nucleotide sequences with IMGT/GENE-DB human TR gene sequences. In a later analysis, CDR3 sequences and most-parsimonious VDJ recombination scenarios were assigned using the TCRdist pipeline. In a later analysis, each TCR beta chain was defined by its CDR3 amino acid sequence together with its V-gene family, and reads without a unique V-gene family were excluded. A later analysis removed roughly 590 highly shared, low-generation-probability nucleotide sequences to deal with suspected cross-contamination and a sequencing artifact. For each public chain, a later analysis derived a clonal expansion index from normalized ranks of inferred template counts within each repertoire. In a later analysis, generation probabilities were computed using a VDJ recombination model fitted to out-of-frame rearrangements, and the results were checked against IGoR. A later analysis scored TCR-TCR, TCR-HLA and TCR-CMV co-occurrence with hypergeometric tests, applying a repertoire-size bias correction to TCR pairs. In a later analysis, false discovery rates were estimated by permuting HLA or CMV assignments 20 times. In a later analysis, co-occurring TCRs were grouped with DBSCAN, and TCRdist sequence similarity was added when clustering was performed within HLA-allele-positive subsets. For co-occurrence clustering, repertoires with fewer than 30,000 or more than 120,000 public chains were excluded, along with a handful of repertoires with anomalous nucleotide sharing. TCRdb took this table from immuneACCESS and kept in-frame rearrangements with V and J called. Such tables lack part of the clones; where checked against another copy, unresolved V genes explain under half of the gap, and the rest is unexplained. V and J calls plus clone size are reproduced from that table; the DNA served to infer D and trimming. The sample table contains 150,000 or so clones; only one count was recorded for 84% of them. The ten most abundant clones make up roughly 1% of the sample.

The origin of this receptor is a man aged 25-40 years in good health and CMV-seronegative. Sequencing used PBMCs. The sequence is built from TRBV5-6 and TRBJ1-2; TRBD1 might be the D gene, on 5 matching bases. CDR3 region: CASSLGQQFNYGYTF. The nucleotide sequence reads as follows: TGTGCCAGCAGCTTGGGACAGCAGTTTAACTATGGCTACACCTTC.